The TCR beta chain under discussion was sequenced for a study of shared clonotypes between healthy human individuals. Authors' methods: Junction-only sequences produced by ImmunoSEQ had no quality scores, so filtering differed. Sequenced by immunoSEQ multiplex PCR; TCRdb stores in-frame clones only, minus some. V and J calls and clone size are copied from that table; D and trimming were computed from the DNA. The data contain hundreds of thousands of clones, 70% to 80% of them seen just once; the ten biggest clones take up around 13%. Study-level results: Depth of sequencing was expected to influence donor clonotype sharing.

Free of recent acute infections or vaccinations, the donors were healthy HIV-negative adults. Germline V lookup: CDR1 SGHTA, CDR2 FQGNSA. Trimming took 6 bases from V and 2 from J, leaving 14 bases between them. The CDR3 runs 14 residues. Points on this clone: Its cognate antigen is unknown.

The sample consisted of PBMCs. V gene TRBV7-2 combines with J gene TRBJ2-7; D unresolved. This sequence was found in a woman aged 40 to 50 in good health. Some clones in this sample may be carry-over from other donors' samples. CDR3 loop: CASRKGVEAYEQYF. CDR3 sequence (DNA): TGTGCCAGCAGGAAAGGCGTCGAAGCCTACGAGCAGTACTTC.